A selection of T cell receptor beta chains follows, all from one sample in a study of neurological immune-mediated disorders. TCRdb analysed the 5' RACE reads with MiXCR anew, one entry per CDR3 protein. Of over 25,000 distinct CDR3 sequences in the sample, roughly 12% were seen once. The specimen was PBMCs. Receptor source: a man aged 55 to 69 in good health. The CDR3 runs from the conserved cysteine through the conserved F or W. D genes are given only for firm matches. Not every row has a clone size; where given, it reads once, few, many or a size class.

d_gene	v_gene	j_gene	abundance	CDR3nt	CDR3aa
TRBD2	TRBV7-9	TRBJ2-7	many	TGTGCCAGCAGCCTGGGCGGGGGGCGCGTGGCCTACGAGCAGTACTTC	CASSLGGGRVAYEQYF
-	TRBV9	TRBJ2-1	many	TGTGCCAGCAGCGTAGGTGGGATCGCCGAGCAGTTCTTC	CASSVGGIAEQFF
-	TRBV5-1	TRBJ2-2	many	TGCGCCAGCAGCCGGGGCTTCACCGGGGAGCTGTTTTTT	CASSRGFTGELFF
-	TRBV12-3/TRBV12-4	TRBJ2-7	-	TGTGCCTGCAGTAGGTGGACAAGCTACGAGCAGTACTTC	CACSRWTSYEQYF
-	TRBV5-1	TRBJ1-1	-	TGCGCCAGCAGCCCTGGACTGAGGATTAACACTGAAGCTTTCTTT	CASSPGLRINTEAFF
TRBD2	TRBV2	TRBJ2-7	many	TGTGCCAGCAGTGAACCCGGGACTAGCGGCTACGAGCAGTACTTC	CASSEPGTSGYEQYF
-	TRBV12-3/TRBV12-4	TRBJ2-2	-	TGTGCCAGCACCTCTTACAGGAACACCGGGGAGCTGTTTTTT	CASTSYRNTGELFF
TRBD2	TRBV20-1	TRBJ2-5	many	TGCAGTGCCACTGAGTCTAGCGGGAGTCTAAGAGAGACCCAGTACTTC	CSATESSGSLRETQYF
-	TRBV20-1	TRBJ1-2	many	TGCAGTGCTAGTGGAGGGGAGAGGACCGAAGACCGAAACTATGGCTACACCTTC	CSASGGERTEDRNYGYTF
-	TRBV12-3/TRBV12-4	TRBJ2-3	many	TGTGCCACCCCCGCTCATGGGCAGTATTTT	CATPAHGQYF
-	TRBV5-1	TRBJ2-2	many	TGCGCCAGCAGCTTGGTACCAGGGGCTACGAACACCGGGGAGCTGTTTTTT	CASSLVPGATNTGELFF
-	TRBV29-1	TRBJ1-1	many	TGCAGCGTTGTCGCAGGGCACACTGAAGCTTTCTTT	CSVVAGHTEAFF
-	TRBV30	TRBJ1-2	many	TGTGCCTGGAGTGTAACGGTTGCTTCGACCGGCTACACCTTC	CAWSVTVASTGYTF
TRBD2	TRBV12-5	TRBJ2-1	many	TGTGCTAGTGGTTTGGTAAGCGGGGGGGTCCTCAATGAGCAGTTCTTC	CASGLVSGGVLNEQFF
TRBD1	TRBV11-1	TRBJ1-1	few	TGTGCCAGCAGCTCACAGGGGCGTACTGAAGCTTTCTTT	CASSSQGRTEAFF
-	TRBV29-1	TRBJ1-5	many	TGCAGCGTTGCCCGGGGATCCAATCAGCCCCAGCATTTT	CSVARGSNQPQHF
TRBD1	TRBV5-1	TRBJ2-1	many	TGCGCCAGCAGCTTGGACCGACAGGGGATCGATGAGCAGTTCTTC	CASSLDRQGIDEQFF
TRBD2	TRBV5-1	TRBJ2-3	many	TGCGCCAGCAGCTTGGGGCCTAGCGGGGGGGCCGTAGATACGCAGTATTTT	CASSLGPSGGAVDTQYF
-	TRBV5-1	TRBJ2-2	many	TGCGCCAGCAGCTTATGGGCTAAGGGGGAGCTGTTTTTT	CASSLWAKGELFF
-	TRBV9	TRBJ2-1	many	TGTGCCAGCAGCGTTGGGAACTGGGACAATGAGCAGTTCTTC	CASSVGNWDNEQFF
TRBD1	TRBV12-3/TRBV12-4	TRBJ1-5	many	TGTGCCAGCAGTTTCGGACAGGGGGAAAGCAATTTT	CASSFGQGESNF
-	TRBV24-1	TRBJ1-1	many	TGTGCCACCTCTGACGGAACTGAAGCTTTCTTT	CATSDGTEAFF
-	TRBV29-1	TRBJ2-6	many	TGCAGTGGGGAGACTGGGGCCAACGTCCTGACTTTC	CSGETGANVLTF
-	TRBV5-5	TRBJ2-7	many	TGTGCCAGCAGCCGTAATCTGGACGGTAGCTCCTACGAGCAGTACTTC	CASSRNLDGSSYEQYF
-	TRBV6-5	TRBJ2-7	few	TGTGCCAGCAGTTCCGGCCCAGGGGCGACCTACGAGCAGTACTTC	CASSSGPGATYEQYF
-	TRBV6-5	TRBJ2-3	many	TGTGCCAGCACCAGAGCAGATACGCAGTATTTT	CASTRADTQYF
-	TRBV7-9	TRBJ2-7	many	TGTGCCAGCAGCTTACCGGTCGGGGAGCAGTACTTC	CASSLPVGEQYF
-	TRBV7-9	TRBJ2-7	many	TGTGCCAGCAGCCGCCCAGGGCTTGAGCAGTACTTC	CASSRPGLEQYF
-	TRBV6-2/TRBV6-3	TRBJ2-7	many	TGTGCCAGCAGTTTCACCAGGACTTCCGAGCAGTACTTC	CASSFTRTSEQYF
TRBD1	TRBV6-6	TRBJ2-7	many	TGTGCCAGCAGTTACTCCGGGACAGGGAACTACGAGCAGTACTTC	CASSYSGTGNYEQYF
-	TRBV5-5	TRBJ1-5	many	TGTGCCAGCAGCCGGGACGGTGAACGGCCCCAGCATTTT	CASSRDGERPQHF
-	TRBV14	TRBJ2-3	many	TGTGCCAGCAGCCAAGTATTGGACCTCACAGATACGCAGTATTTT	CASSQVLDLTDTQYF
-	TRBV25-1	TRBJ1-2	many	TGTGCCAGCAGTGTTACCTACTATGGCTACACCTTC	CASSVTYYGYTF
-	TRBV28	TRBJ2-7	many	TGTGCCAGCAGTTTGGGGGGACTTCCTTACCGAGGCTCCTACGAGCAGTACTTC	CASSLGGLPYRGSYEQYF
-	TRBV7-2	TRBJ2-5	many	TGTGCCAGCAGCTTAGGGCAAGAGACCCAGTACTTC	CASSLGQETQYF
-	TRBV11-2	TRBJ2-3	many	TGTGCCAGCAGCGCCCGGGACAATGGGGCAGATACGCAGTATTTT	CASSARDNGADTQYF
-	TRBV4-3	TRBJ2-3	many	TGCGCCAGCAGCCAAGACGGGGGACTGGCAGATACGCAGTATTTT	CASSQDGGLADTQYF
-	TRBV7-2	TRBJ2-5	many	TGTGCCAGCAGCTTAAGGTCTCAAGAGACCCAGTACTTC	CASSLRSQETQYF
-	TRBV10-3	TRBJ2-7	-	TGTGCCATCAGTGGGGACGGCTACTGGCAGTACTTC	CAISGDGYWQYF
TRBD1	TRBV7-3	TRBJ2-5	many	TGTGCCAGCAGCTTGATGGGACAGATACAAGAGACCCAGTACTTC	CASSLMGQIQETQYF
-	TRBV10-3	TRBJ2-7	-	TGTGCCATCAGTGAGTCGAGCATCGAGCAGTACTTC	CAISESSIEQYF
-	TRBV7-8	TRBJ1-4	many	TGTGCCAGCAGCTTAGCCGGAGGGTTTGAAAAACTGTTTTTT	CASSLAGGFEKLFF
-	TRBV10-3	TRBJ1-3	many	TGTGCCATCAGTGAGAGCAGGCTCTCTGGAAACACCATATATTTT	CAISESRLSGNTIYF
-	TRBV7-2	TRBJ2-3	many	TGTGCCAGCAGCCTCGCCAGGGGCACAGATACGCAGTATTTT	CASSLARGTDTQYF
TRBD1	TRBV7-9	TRBJ1-6	-	TGTGCCAGCAGCTTCGGGACAGCGAATAATTCACCCCTCCACTTT	CASSFGTANNSPLHF
TRBD1	TRBV5-1	TRBJ2-7	many	TGCGCCAGCAGCTTGGGACAGGGCTGGGAGCAGTACTTC	CASSLGQGWEQYF
-	TRBV12-3/TRBV12-4	TRBJ2-1	many	TGTGCCAGCAGTTTCCTCTCCTACAATGAGCAGTTCTTC	CASSFLSYNEQFF
-	TRBV5-1	TRBJ1-5	many	TGCGCCAGCAGCTTGGGCGGTACTAGCAATCAGCCCCAGCATTTT	CASSLGGTSNQPQHF
-	TRBV4-1	TRBJ1-1	many	TGCGCCAGCAGTTTGGAGGGGCGGGTGAACACTGAAGCTTTCTTT	CASSLEGRVNTEAFF
TRBD2	TRBV6-5	TRBJ2-3	few	TGTGCCAGCAACCCCGGACGGGGGGGCAGCACAGATACGCAGTATTTT	CASNPGRGGSTDTQYF
-	TRBV29-1	TRBJ1-2	many	TGCAGCGTCGGGGCTAACTATGGCTACACCTTC	CSVGANYGYTF
-	TRBV20-1	TRBJ2-3	many	TGCAGTGCTCTGCGGATGAGGCAGCGGCCGGGGGATACGCAGTATTTT	CSALRMRQRPGDTQYF
TRBD1	TRBV5-1	TRBJ2-7	many	TGCGCCAGCAGCTTGACAGGACAGGCCTACGAGCAGTACTTC	CASSLTGQAYEQYF
-	TRBV6-5	TRBJ1-1	many	TGTGCCAGCGGCGGCTGGACGGAGAACACTGAAGCTTTCTTT	CASGGWTENTEAFF
-	TRBV2	TRBJ1-2	many	TGTGCCAGCAGTAGACAGGAGGAAAGCTTTAACTATGGCTACACCTTC	CASSRQEESFNYGYTF
-	TRBV6-5	TRBJ1-1	many	TGTGCCAGCAGTTACTCGGGGTACACCAGGACTGAAGCTTTCTTT	CASSYSGYTRTEAFF
-	TRBV7-2	TRBJ1-5	many	TGTGCCAGCAGCTTAATGGGAACTCAGCCCCAGCATTTT	CASSLMGTQPQHF